Each of the 13 T cell receptor beta chains below was sequenced from the same sample in a study of CD8+ T cells in alopecia areata. After isolation, RNA underwent reverse transcription to generate cDNA as the sequencing template. Sequencing was performed with immunoSEQ multiplex PCR; in TCRdb, only in-frame clones are kept and a portion is missing. The repertoire holds 160,000 or so clones, with roughly 66% as singletons. The sample consisted of CD8+ T cells sorted from blood, taken at week 0. Every receptor here comes from a human donor with alopecia areata.

This clone was observed a handful of times. J is TRBJ1-2 and V is TRBV9; D gene uncertain. CDR1 is SGDLS and CDR2 is YYNGEE in the germline V gene. CDR3 length: 13 amino acids. The germline V and J ends were trimmed by 2 bases and 1 base, with 6 bases remaining between them. CDR3 nucleotide sequence: TGTGCCAGCAGCGTTAGGAGTAACTATGGCTACACCTTC. Translated: CASSVRSNYGYTF. The full variable domain, completed using reference TRBV9 and TRBJ1-2, is DSGVTQTPKHLITATGQRVTLRCSPRSGDLSVYWYQQSLDQGLQFLIQYYNGEERAKGNILERFSAQQFPDLHSELNLSSLELGDSALYFCASSVRSNYGYTFGSGTRLTVV.

This chain connects TRBV19 to TRBJ1-1; D unclear. Per germline, CDR1 LNHDA and CDR2 SQIVND (reference sequence). The CDR3 is made up of 13 amino acids. V dropped 3 bases and J dropped 1 base, with 6 bases sitting between them. The CDR3 bases are TGTGCCAGTAGTATGGCAGCGAACACTGAAGCTTTCTTT. Translated: CASSMAANTEAFF.

This clone was seen once. The CDR3 region is CASSFPGDNEQFF. The CDR3 DNA reads TGTGCCAGCAGCTTTCCGGGTGACAATGAGCAGTTCTTC. The chain joins TRBV7-9 to TRBJ2-1; D ambiguous. CDR3 size: 13 residues. The ends were cut back, 3 bases at V and 5 bases at J, with 8 bases in the middle. The germline gives CDR1 SEHNR, CDR2 FQNEAQ (reference sequence).

The CDR3 DNA reads as TGTGCCAGCAGCAAAGCGTCCACAATCTACGAGCAGTACTTC. It is translated as CASSKASTIYEQYF. The chain couples TRBV21-1 to TRBJ2-7; the D segment call TRBD1 is taken from the table without a DNA check. TRBV21-1 is a listed pseudogene. The CDR3 runs to 14 residues.

This clone was counted once. The rearrangement links TRBV4-2 to TRBJ2-1, with D possibly TRBD1 on 5 matching bases. Deletions cut 4 bases from V and 6 bases from J, with 16 bases between. Germline V CDR1 and CDR2: LGHNA, YNFKEQ. The CDR3 runs to 15 residues. The CDR3 coding sequence is TGTGCCAGCAGCCCAAGGTCGGCAGGGATCAATGAGCAGTTCTTC. Translation: CASSPRSAGINEQFF.

The chain couples TRBV29-1 to TRBJ2-1; 8 bases align to TRBD2. CDR3 size: 12 residues. The J segment lost 7 bases and the V segment lost 7 bases, leaving 6 bases of the junction unmatched. Germline V lookup: CDR1 SQVTM, CDR2 ANQGSEA. The CDR3 loop is CSAGGGTNEQFF. In DNA form, the CDR3 reads TGCAGCGCTGGCGGGGGGACAAATGAGCAGTTCTTC.

The chain employs TRBV4-1 and TRBJ1-1; D not resolved. This CDR3 spans 16 amino acids. V lost 0 bases, J lost 1 base, and 12 bases lay in between. CDR1 is MGHRA and CDR2 is YSYEKL in the germline V gene. This CDR3 reads CASSQDRRRENTEAFF. The CDR3 DNA reads TGCGCCAGCAGCCAAGATCGGAGAAGAGAGAACACTGAAGCTTTCTTT.

The chain is built from TRBV4-1 and TRBJ1-1; no clear D gene. This CDR3 has 15 residues. Germline CDR1 and CDR2: MGHRA and YSYEKL. Deletions cut 2 bases from V and 0 bases from J, with 10 bases between. CDR3 coding DNA: TGCGCCAGCAGCCAAAGTATGATATTGAACACTGAAGCTTTCTTT. Protein: CASSQSMILNTEAFF.

Worth noting for this clone: One end of the junction does not line up with germline, which may come from a read error. The chain joins TRBV2 to TRBJ1-5; D unclear. Germline CDR1 reads SNHLY; CDR2 reads FYNNEI. CDR3 length: 12 residues. The CDR3 bases are TGTGCCAGCAGGGAAGGGAATCAGCCCCAGCATTTT. It codes for CASREGNQPQHF.

The count of this clone is one. The rearrangement links TRBV25-1 to TRBJ2-1; no firm D call. The V end was cut by 0 bases, the J end by 5 bases, with 2 bases between. CDR3 length: 12 residues. Germline V CDR1 and CDR2: MGHDK, SYGVNS. CDR3 sequence: CASSEYHNEQFF. The CDR3 DNA reads TGTGCCAGCAGTGAATACCACAATGAGCAGTTCTTC.

The rearrangement links TRBV5-1 to TRBJ2-5; no firm D call. The closer fit of TRBJ2-7 to the DNA end suggests the J call may be wrong. The germline gives CDR1 SGHRS, CDR2 YFSETQ. CDR3 size: 15 residues. In DNA, the CDR3 is TGCGCCAGCAGCTTAACTTTCCCCGGTTCCTACGAGCAGTACTTC. Encoded protein: CASSLTFPGSYEQYF.

This clone turned up a few times. V usage is TRBV27 and J usage is TRBJ2-2, with TRBD2 matching over 7 bases. The V gene's germline CDR1 is MNHEY and CDR2 SMNVEV (reference sequence). CDR3 length equals 13 residues. V lost 3 bases, J lost 7 bases, and 2 bases stayed unmatched. The DNA for the CDR3 is TGTGCCAGCAGTTTTGGGGGGGTCGGGGAGCTGTTTTTT. As protein: CASSFGGVGELFF.

The V gene is TRBV4-3, the J gene TRBJ2-7; tentatively, D is TRBD1 (6 bases). V was trimmed by 6 bases and J by 0 bases, leaving 15 bases between them. CDR3 size: 15 residues. The germline gives CDR1 LGHNA, CDR2 YSLEER. The CDR3, as DNA: TGCGCCAGCAGAGGTTCGATGACAGGCTCCTACGAGCAGTACTTC. Translating it yields CASRGSMTGSYEQYF.